A single sample gave rise to the 10 T cell receptor beta chains below, sequenced in a study of T-cell memory formation after mild COVID-19. TCRdb ran MiXCR on the 5' RACE reads and lists one entry per CDR3 protein. The sample has roughly 14,000 distinct CDR3 sequences, around 25% seen once. The sample was PBMCs or a T cell subset sorted from them (not recorded which). All receptors derive from a man aged 18 to 29 who had mild COVID-19 (a few samples of this study predate the infection). Cell type and time point are not known.

In this sample, this clonotype turned up many times. The CDR3 protein is CASSYPGTGRMEQFF. The DNA of the CDR3 is TGTGCCAGCAGTTACCCTGGGACAGGGAGAATGGAGCAGTTCTTC. The rearrangement joins TRBV6-5 to TRBJ2-1; TRBD1 agrees at 9 bases. CDR3 size: 15 residues. The germline V gene has CDR1 MNHEY and CDR2 SVGAGI. Trimming at V came to 2 bases and at J to 10 bases, leaving 9 bases not matched to a gene.

This clonotype was counted many times. This chain links TRBV7-8 with TRBJ2-1; D not resolved. Germline-derived CDR1 and CDR2 are SGHVS and FQNEAQ. With 3 bases removed from V and 2 bases from J, the gap between germline ends came to 2 bases. This CDR3 has 12 residues. The CDR3 DNA is TGTGCCAGCAGCTTGCCCTACAATGAGCAGTTCTTC. Protein product: CASSLPYNEQFF.

There are many counts of this clonotype. This sequence joins TRBV7-9 and TRBJ1-1, with D perhaps matching TRBD1 (6 bases). The V end lost 4 bases, the J end lost 4 bases, and 13 bases lay between the germline ends. Germline V gene data show CDR1 as SEHNR and CDR2 as FQNEAQ (reference sequence). This CDR3 region has 14 residues. The CDR3, as DNA: TGTGCCAGCAGCTGGAGTTGGGGGCCCACTGAAGCTTTCTTT. This sequence encodes CASSWSWGPTEAFF.

This clonotype was seen many times. CDR3 loop: CASSQDSPVYNEQFF. For the CDR3, the DNA is TGTGCCAGCAGCCAAGATTCCCCAGTCTACAATGAGCAGTTCTTC. This sequence joins TRBV3-1 and TRBJ2-1; no clear D gene. Germline-derived CDR1 and CDR2 are LGHDT and YNNKEL (reference sequence). Trimming cost V 0 bases and J 3 bases, with 9 bases left between them. The CDR3 covers 15 residues.

The V and J genes are TRBV5-1 and TRBJ2-7, with D possibly TRBD1 on 5 matching bases. This CDR3 has 14 amino acids. From germline, CDR1 is SGHRS and CDR2 YFSETQ. V shed 2 bases and J shed 4 bases, with 13 bases lying between them. For the CDR3, the DNA is TGCGCCAGCAGCTTCCAGGGTGTCGGTTACGAGCAGTACGTC. It codes for CASSFQGVGYEQYV.

This clonotype is medium-sized. This chain joins TRBV5-1 and TRBJ1-6; a weak D match, TRBD1 (5 bases). The CDR3 has 15 amino acids. CDR1 is SGHRS and CDR2 is YFSETQ in the germline V gene. With 0 bases removed from V and 8 bases from J, the gap between germline ends came to 12 bases. This CDR3 is CASSLGDRLYSPLHF. In DNA, the CDR3 is TGCGCCAGCAGCTTGGGGGACCGCCTGTATTCACCCCTCCACTTT.

This chain connects TRBV7-2 to TRBJ2-5; TRBD2 might be the D (6 bases). Germline CDR1 and CDR2: SGHTA and FQGNSA. The length of the CDR3 is 12 residues. V was shortened by 8 bases and J by 5 bases, with 12 bases between the two germline ends. The CDR3 region is CASRRGLETQYF. CDR3 sequence (DNA): TGTGCCAGCCGGCGGGGTTTGGAGACCCAGTACTTC.

This chain joins TRBV7-9 and TRBJ2-7; 7 nucleotides match TRBD2. This CDR3 spans 15 amino acids. After removal of 4 bases from V and 0 bases from J, the junction contained 6 bases not matched to a gene. Germline values: CDR1 SEHNR, CDR2 FQNEAQ (reference sequence). In DNA form, the CDR3 reads TGTGCCAGCAGCTCTCTAGCGGACTCCTCCTACGAGCAGTACTTC. Amino acids: CASSSLADSSYEQYF. The complete variable domain, with remaining parts taken from reference TRBV7-9 and TRBJ2-7, reads DTGVSQNPRHKITKRGQNVTFRCDPISEHNRLYWYRQTLGQGPEFLTYFQNEAQLEKSRLLSDRFSAERPKGSFSTLEIQRTEQGDSAMYLCASSSLADSSYEQYFGPGTRLTVT.

The CDR3 DNA follows: TGTGCCAGCAGGGGGACCACTGAAGCTTTCTTT. Protein sequence: CASRGTTEAFF. The chain employs TRBV12-3 or TRBV12-4 and TRBJ1-1; tentatively, D is TRBD1 (5 bases). The CDR3 contains 11 residues. Deletions cut 6 bases from V and 4 bases from J, with 6 bases between.

The chain uses TRBV6-5 and TRBJ2-6, with 10 nucleotides matching TRBD1. CDR1 and CDR2 (germline): MNHEY, SVGAGI. The CDR3 totals 17 residues. Trimming took 7 bases from V and 0 from J; bases not matched to a gene: 6. For the CDR3, the DNA is TGTGCCAGCAACCCGGGACAGGGGACCTCTGGGGCCAACGTCCTGACTTTC. It is translated as CASNPGQGTSGANVLTF.